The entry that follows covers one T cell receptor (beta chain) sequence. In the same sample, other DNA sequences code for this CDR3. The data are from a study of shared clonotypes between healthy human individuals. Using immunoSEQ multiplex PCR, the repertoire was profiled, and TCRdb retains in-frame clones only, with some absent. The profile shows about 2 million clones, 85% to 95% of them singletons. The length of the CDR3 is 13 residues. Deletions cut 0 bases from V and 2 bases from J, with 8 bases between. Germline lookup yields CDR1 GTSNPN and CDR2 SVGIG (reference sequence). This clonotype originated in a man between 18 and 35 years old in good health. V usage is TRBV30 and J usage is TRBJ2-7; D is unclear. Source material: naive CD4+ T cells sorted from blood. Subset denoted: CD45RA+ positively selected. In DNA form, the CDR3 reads TGTGCCTGGAGTGTAGGCCCGCCCTACGAGCAGTACTTC. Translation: CAWSVGPPYEQYF.